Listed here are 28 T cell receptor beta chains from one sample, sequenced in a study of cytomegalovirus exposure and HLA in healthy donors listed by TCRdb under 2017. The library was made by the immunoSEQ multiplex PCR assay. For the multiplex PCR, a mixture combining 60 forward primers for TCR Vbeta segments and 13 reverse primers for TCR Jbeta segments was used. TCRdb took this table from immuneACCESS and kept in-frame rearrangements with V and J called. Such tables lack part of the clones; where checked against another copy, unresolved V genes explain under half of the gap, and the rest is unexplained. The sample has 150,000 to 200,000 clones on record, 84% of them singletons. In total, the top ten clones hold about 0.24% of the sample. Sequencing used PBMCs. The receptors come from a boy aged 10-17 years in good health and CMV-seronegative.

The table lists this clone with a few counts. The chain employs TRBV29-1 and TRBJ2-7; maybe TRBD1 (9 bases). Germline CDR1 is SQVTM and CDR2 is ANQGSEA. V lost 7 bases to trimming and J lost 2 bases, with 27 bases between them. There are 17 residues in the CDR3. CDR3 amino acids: CSARTGEGGGGPYEQYF. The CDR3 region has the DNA TGCAGCGCTAGGACAGGGGAGGGAGGCGGGGGGCCCTACGAGCAGTACTTC.

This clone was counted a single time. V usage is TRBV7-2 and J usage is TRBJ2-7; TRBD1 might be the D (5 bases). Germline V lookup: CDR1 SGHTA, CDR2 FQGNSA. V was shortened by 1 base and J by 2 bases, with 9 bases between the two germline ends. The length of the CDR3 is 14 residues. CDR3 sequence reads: CASSLDRGTYEQYF. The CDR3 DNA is TGTGCCAGCAGCTTAGATAGGGGAACCTACGAGCAGTACTTC.

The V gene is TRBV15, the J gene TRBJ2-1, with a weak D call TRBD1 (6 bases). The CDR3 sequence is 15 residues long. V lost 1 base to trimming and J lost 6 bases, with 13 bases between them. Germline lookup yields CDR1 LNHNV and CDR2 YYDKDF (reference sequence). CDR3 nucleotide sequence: TGTGCCACCAGCAGAGCAGGGGAAGTCGGCAATGAGCAGTTCTTC. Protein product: CATSRAGEVGNEQFF.

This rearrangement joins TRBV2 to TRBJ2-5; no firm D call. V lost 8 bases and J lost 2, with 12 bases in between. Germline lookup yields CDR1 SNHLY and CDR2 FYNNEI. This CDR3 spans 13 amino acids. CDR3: CASGSQIQETQYF. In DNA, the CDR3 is TGTGCCAGCGGTTCCCAGATACAAGAGACCCAGTACTTC.

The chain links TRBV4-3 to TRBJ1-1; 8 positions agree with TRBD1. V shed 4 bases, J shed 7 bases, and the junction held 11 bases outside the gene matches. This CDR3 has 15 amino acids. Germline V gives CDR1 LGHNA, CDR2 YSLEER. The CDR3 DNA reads TGCGCCAGCAGCCGGGGGGGGACAGGACAGCTTGAAGCTTTCTTT. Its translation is CASSRGGTGQLEAFF.

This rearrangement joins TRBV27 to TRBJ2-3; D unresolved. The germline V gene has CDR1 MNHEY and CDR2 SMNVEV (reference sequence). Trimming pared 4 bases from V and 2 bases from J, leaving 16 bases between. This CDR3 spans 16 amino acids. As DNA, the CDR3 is TGTGCCAGCAGTTCTGGGCTACCCCTTTTCACAGATACGCAGTATTTT. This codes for CASSSGLPLFTDTQYF.

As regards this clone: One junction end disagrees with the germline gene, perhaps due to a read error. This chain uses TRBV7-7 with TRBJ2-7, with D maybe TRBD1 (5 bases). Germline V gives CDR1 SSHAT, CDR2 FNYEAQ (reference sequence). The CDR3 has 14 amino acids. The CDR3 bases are TGTGCTAGCAGCCCGTCTACAGGTTTCAACGAGCAGTACTTC. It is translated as CASSPSTGFNEQYF.

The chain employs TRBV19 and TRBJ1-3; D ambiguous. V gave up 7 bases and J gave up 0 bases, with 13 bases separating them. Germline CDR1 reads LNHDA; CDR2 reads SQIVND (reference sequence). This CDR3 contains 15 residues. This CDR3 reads CASTADGSSGNTIYF. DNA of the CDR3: TGTGCCAGTACCGCAGACGGGAGCTCTGGAAACACCATATATTTT.

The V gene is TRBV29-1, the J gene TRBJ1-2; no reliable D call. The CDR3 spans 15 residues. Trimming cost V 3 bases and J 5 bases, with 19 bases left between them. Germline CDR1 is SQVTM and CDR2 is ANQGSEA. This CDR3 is CSVESAASSEYGYTF. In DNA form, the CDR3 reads TGCAGCGTTGAGAGCGCAGCCTCGTCAGAGTATGGCTACACCTTC.

The CDR3 reads CASSLNRGGETQYF. The CDR3 nucleotides are TGTGCCAGCAGCTTAAATAGGGGAGGCGAGACCCAGTACTTC. The chain couples TRBV7-2 to TRBJ2-5; D is perhaps TRBD2 (6 bases). This CDR3 is 14 amino acids long. Germline-derived CDR1 and CDR2 are SGHTA and FQGNSA. V gave up 2 bases and J gave up 5 bases, with 12 bases separating them. Supplemented by reference TRBV7-2 and TRBJ2-5, the full variable domain reads GAGVSQSPSNKVTEKGKDVELRCDPISGHTALYWYRQSLGQGLEFLIYFQGNSAPDKSGLPSDRFSAERTGGSVSTLTIQRTQQEDSAVYLCASSLNRGGETQYFGPGTRLLVL.

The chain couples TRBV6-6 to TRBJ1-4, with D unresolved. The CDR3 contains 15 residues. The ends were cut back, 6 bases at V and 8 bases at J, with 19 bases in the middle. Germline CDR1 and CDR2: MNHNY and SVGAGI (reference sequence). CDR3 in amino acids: CASRLNYPLDEKLFF. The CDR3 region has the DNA TGTGCCAGCAGATTAAACTACCCTCTAGACGAAAAACTGTTTTTT.

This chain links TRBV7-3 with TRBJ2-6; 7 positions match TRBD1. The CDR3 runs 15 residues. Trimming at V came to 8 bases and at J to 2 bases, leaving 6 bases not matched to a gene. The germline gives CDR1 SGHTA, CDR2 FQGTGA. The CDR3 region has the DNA TGTGCCAGCGGGGGACAGTCTCCTGGGGCCAACGTCCTGACTTTC. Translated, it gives CASGGQSPGANVLTF.

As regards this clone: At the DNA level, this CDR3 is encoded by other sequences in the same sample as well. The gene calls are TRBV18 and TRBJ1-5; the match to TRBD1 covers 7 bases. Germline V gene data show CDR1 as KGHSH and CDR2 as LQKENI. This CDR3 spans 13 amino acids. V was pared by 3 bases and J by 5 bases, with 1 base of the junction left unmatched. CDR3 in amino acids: CASSPQGDQPQHF. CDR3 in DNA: TGTGCCAGCTCACCCCAGGGGGATCAGCCCCAGCATTTT. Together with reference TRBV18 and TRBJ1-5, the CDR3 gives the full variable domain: NAGVMQNPRHLVRRRGQEARLRCSPMKGHSHVYWYRQLPEEGLKFMVYLQKENIIDESGMPKERFSAEFPKEGPSILRIQQVVRGDSAAYFCASSPQGDQPQHFGDGTRLSIL.

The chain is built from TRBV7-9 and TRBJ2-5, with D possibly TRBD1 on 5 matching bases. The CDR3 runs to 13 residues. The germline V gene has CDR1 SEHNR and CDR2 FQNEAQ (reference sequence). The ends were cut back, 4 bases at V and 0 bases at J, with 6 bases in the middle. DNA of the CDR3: TGTGCCAGCAGCTCGACAGACCAAGAGACCCAGTACTTC. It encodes CASSSTDQETQYF.

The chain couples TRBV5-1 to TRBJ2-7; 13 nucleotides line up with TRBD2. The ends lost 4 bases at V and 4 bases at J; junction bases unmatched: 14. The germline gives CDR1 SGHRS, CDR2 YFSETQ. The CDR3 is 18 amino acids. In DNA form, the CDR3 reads TGCGCCAGCAGCCTGGAGGGGGGACTAGCGGGGCCCTCGTACGAGCAGTACTTC. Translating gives CASSLEGGLAGPSYEQYF.

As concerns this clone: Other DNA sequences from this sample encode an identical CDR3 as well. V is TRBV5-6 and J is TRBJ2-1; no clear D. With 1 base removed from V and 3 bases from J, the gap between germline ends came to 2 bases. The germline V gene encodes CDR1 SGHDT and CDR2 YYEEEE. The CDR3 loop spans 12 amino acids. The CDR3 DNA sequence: TGTGCCAGCAGCTTGCGCTACAATGAGCAGTTCTTC. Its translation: CASSLRYNEQFF. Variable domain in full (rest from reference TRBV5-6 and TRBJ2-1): DAGVTQSPTHLIKTRGQQVTLRCSPKSGHDTVSWYQQALGQGPQFIFQYYEEEERQRGNFPDRFSGHQFPNYSSELNVNALLLGDSALYLCASSLRYNEQFFGPGTRLTVL.

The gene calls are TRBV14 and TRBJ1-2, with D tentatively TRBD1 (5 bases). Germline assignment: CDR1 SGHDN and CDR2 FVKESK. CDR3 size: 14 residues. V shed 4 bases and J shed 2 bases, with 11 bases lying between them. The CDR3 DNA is TGTGCCAGCAGCCCCCGTGGGGCCAACTATGGCTACACCTTC. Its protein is CASSPRGANYGYTF.

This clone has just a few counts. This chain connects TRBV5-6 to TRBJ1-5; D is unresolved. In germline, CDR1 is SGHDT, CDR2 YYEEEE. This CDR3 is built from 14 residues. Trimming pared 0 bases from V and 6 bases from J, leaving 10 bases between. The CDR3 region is CASSLGREGQPQHF. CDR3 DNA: TGTGCCAGCAGCTTGGGGAGGGAAGGTCAGCCCCAGCATTTT.

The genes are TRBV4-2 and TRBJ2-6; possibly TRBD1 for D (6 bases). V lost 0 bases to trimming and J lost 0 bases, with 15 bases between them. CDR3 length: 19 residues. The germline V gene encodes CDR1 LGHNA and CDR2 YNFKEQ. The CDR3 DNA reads TGTGCCAGCAGCCAAGAAACAGGGAGCGTAGCCTCTGGGGCCAACGTCCTGACTTTC. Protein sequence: CASSQETGSVASGANVLTF.

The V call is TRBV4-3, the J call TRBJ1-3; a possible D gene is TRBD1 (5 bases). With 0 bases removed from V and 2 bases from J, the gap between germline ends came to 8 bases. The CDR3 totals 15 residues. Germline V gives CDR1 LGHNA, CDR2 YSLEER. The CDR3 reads CASSQEGATGNTIYF. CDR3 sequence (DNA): TGCGCCAGCAGCCAAGAAGGGGCCACTGGAAACACCATATATTTT.

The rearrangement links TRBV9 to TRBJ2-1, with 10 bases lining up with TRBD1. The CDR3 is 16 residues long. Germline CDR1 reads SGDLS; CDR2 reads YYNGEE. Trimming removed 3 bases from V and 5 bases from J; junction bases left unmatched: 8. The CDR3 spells CASSGETGGPNNEQFF. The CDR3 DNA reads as TGTGCCAGCAGCGGAGAGACAGGGGGCCCCAACAATGAGCAGTTCTTC.

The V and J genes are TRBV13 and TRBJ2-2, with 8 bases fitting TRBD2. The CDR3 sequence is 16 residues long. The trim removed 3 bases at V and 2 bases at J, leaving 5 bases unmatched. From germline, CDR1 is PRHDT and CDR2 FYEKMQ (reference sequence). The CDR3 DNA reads TGTGCCAGCAGCTTCTATAGCGGGATTAACACCGGGGAGCTGTTTTTT. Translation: CASSFYSGINTGELFF.

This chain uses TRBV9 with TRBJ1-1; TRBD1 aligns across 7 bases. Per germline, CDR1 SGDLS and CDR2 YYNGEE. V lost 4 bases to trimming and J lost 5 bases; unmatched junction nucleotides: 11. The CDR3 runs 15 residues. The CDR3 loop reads CASSSRDRTWTEAFF. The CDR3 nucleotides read TGTGCCAGCAGCTCTCGGGACAGAACGTGGACTGAAGCTTTCTTT.

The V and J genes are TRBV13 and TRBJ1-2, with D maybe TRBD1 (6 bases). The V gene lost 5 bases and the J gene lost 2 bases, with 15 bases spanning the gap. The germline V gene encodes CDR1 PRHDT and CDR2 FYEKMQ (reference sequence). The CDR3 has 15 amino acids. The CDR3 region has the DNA TGTGCCAGCAGCAAATTCCACAGGGAGAACTATGGCTACACCTTC. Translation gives CASSKFHRENYGYTF.

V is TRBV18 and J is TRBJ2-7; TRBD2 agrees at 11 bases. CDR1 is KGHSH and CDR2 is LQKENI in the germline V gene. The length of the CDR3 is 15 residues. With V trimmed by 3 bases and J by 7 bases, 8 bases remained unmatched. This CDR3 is CASSPSSSGRLEQYF. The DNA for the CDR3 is TGTGCCAGCTCACCTAGTTCTAGCGGGAGGTTAGAGCAGTACTTC.

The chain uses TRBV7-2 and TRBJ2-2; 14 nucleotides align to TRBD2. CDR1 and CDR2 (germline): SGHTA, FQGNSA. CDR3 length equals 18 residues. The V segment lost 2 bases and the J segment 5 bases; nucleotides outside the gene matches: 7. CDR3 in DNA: TGTGCCAGCAGCTTACGTCGACTAGCGGGAGGGCAAACCGGGGAGCTGTTTTTT. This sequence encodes CASSLRRLAGGQTGELFF.

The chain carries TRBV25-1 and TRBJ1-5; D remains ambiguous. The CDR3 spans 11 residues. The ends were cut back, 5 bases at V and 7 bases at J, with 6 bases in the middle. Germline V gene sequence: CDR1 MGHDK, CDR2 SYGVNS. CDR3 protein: CASSLTQPQHF. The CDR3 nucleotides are TGTGCCAGCAGTCTAACCCAGCCCCAGCATTTT. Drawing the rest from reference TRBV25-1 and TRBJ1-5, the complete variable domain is EADIYQTPRYLVIGTGKKITLECSQTMGHDKMYWYQQDPGMELHLIHYSYGVNSTEKGDLSSESTVSRIRTEHFPLTLESARPSHTSQYLCASSLTQPQHFGDGTRLSIL.

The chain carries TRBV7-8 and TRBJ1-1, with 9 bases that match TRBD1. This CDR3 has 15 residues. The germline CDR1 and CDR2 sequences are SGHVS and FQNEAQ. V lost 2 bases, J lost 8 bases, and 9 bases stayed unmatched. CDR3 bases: TGTGCCAGCAGCTTACTAAATCGGGACAGGGACGAAGCTTTCTTT. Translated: CASSLLNRDRDEAFF.